These 15 T cell receptor beta chains originate from one sample sequenced in a study of blood T cell repertoires in COVID-19. The data were produced by immunoSEQ multiplex PCR, yet TCRdb's version contains in-frame clones alone and is incomplete. The sample includes 110,000 or so clones, 75% to 85% of them seen just once. Sequencing used peripheral blood. The receptors come from a woman in her sixties or seventies with acute or convalescent COVID-19.

This sequence joins TRBV13 and TRBJ2-1; 14 bases fit TRBD2. The germline CDR1 and CDR2 sequences are PRHDT and FYEKMQ (reference sequence). This CDR3 contains 17 residues. V was pared by 0 bases and J by 8 bases, with 6 bases of the junction left unmatched. CDR3 DNA: TGTGCCAGCAGCTTAGGAGTGACTAGCGGGAGGGGTGATGAGCAGTTCTTC. Translation: CASSLGVTSGRGDEQFF.

The chain recombines TRBV4-3 with TRBJ1-1; no definite D call. The germline V gene encodes CDR1 LGHNA and CDR2 YSLEER. The CDR3 runs to 14 residues. V shed 4 bases and J shed 1 base, with 10 bases lying between them. The CDR3 sequence: CASSRNQENTEAFF. The CDR3 nucleotides read TGCGCCAGCAGCCGGAACCAGGAGAACACTGAAGCTTTCTTT.

The CDR3 is CASTPTGQGRSHEQFF. The CDR3 DNA reads as TGTGCCAGTACTCCAACCGGACAGGGTCGCAGCCATGAGCAGTTCTTC. The J gene is TRBJ2-1, the V gene TRBV19, with 8 bases lining up with TRBD1. This CDR3 spans 16 amino acids. The V and J ends lost 7 bases and 8 bases, in that order; junction bases with no gene match: 16. Germline V gene data show CDR1 as LNHDA and CDR2 as SQIVND (reference sequence).

The J gene is TRBJ1-6, the V gene TRBV27; 9 bases fit TRBD1. V lost 2 bases, J lost 5 bases, and 1 base stayed unmatched. This CDR3 spans 15 amino acids. Germline assignment: CDR1 MNHEY and CDR2 SMNVEV (reference sequence). The CDR3 sequence is CASSLRTGDNSPLHF. DNA for the CDR3: TGTGCCAGCAGTTTAAGGACAGGGGATAATTCACCCCTCCACTTT.

This chain joins TRBV6-2 or TRBV6-3 and TRBJ1-5; 8 nucleotides match TRBD1. This CDR3 has 16 residues. V was clipped by 0 bases and J by 6 bases; unmatched bases: 7. CDR1 is MNHEY, CDR2 SVGEGT, per germline. The CDR3 sequence is CASSYSKQGGGQPQHF. The CDR3 DNA reads as TGTGCCAGCAGTTACTCGAAACAGGGGGGAGGTCAGCCCCAGCATTTT.

The gene calls are TRBV28 and TRBJ2-7, with 8 bases fitting TRBD2. The CDR3 has 13 amino acids. CDR1 is MDHEN, CDR2 SYDVKM, per germline. The ends lost 10 bases at V and 1 base at J; junction bases unmatched: 6. CDR3 in amino acids: CAITRGGSYEQYF. CDR3 in DNA: TGTGCCATCACCCGGGGGGGGTCCTACGAGCAGTACTTC.

This clone was observed a few times. The rearrangement uses TRBV4-2 and TRBJ1-6; D not certain. Germline lookup yields CDR1 LGHNA and CDR2 YNFKEQ. The CDR3 runs 14 residues. The V end was cut by 0 bases, the J end by 8 bases, with 8 bases between. The CDR3 DNA is TGTGCCAGCAGCCAAGAGGCATCCCATTCACCCCTCCACTTT. As protein: CASSQEASHSPLHF.

The V call is TRBV4-3, the J call TRBJ2-2, with D possibly being TRBD1 (5 bases). Germline-derived CDR1 and CDR2 are LGHNA and YSLEER. The CDR3 consists of 14 residues. The V gene lost 3 bases and the J gene lost 4 bases, with 9 bases spanning the gap. CDR3 nucleotide sequence: TGCGCCAGCAGCCAGGACACGAGCACCGGGGAGCTGTTTTTT. Protein sequence: CASSQDTSTGELFF.

The rearrangement links TRBV9 to TRBJ2-2; a weak D match, TRBD1 (6 bases). In germline, CDR1 is SGDLS, CDR2 YYNGEE. Trimming removed 1 base from V and 0 bases from J, with 7 bases in between. There are 15 residues in the CDR3. The CDR3 bases are TGTGCCAGCAGCGTACGGACAGCGAACACCGGGGAGCTGTTTTTT. Translation: CASSVRTANTGELFF.

This chain links TRBV24-1 with TRBJ2-5; D is perhaps TRBD1 (6 bases). The CDR3 has 14 amino acids. The germline V and J ends were trimmed by 6 bases and 4 bases, with 14 bases remaining between them. Germline CDR1 is KGHDR and CDR2 is SFDVKD. The CDR3 protein is CATSPGDLGETQYF. The CDR3 DNA reads TGTGCCACCAGTCCAGGGGACCTCGGAGAGACCCAGTACTTC.

The chain employs TRBV30 and TRBJ1-6; D may be TRBD1 (6 bases). In germline, CDR1 is GTSNPN, CDR2 SVGIG (reference sequence). V dropped 2 bases and J dropped 8 bases, with 13 bases sitting between them. This CDR3 has 14 amino acids. The CDR3 DNA is TGTGCCTGGAGTCACAGGGAAAACGATTCACCCCTCCACTTT. Protein: CAWSHRENDSPLHF.

This chain joins TRBV9 and TRBJ2-1; 7 bases fit TRBD2. V was pared by 0 bases and J by 4 bases, with 4 bases of the junction left unmatched. The CDR3 is 15 residues long. Germline V gene sequence: CDR1 SGDLS, CDR2 YYNGEE. CDR3 DNA: TGTGCCAGCAGCGTAGTGAGCGGGGCATACAATGAGCAGTTCTTC. Its protein product is CASSVVSGAYNEQFF. The variable domain in full, completed from reference TRBV9 and TRBJ2-1, reads DSGVTQTPKHLITATGQRVTLRCSPRSGDLSVYWYQQSLDQGLQFLIQYYNGEERAKGNILERFSAQQFPDLHSELNLSSLELGDSALYFCASSVVSGAYNEQFFGPGTRLTVL.

The chain is built from TRBV29-1 and TRBJ1-1, with 12 positions matching TRBD1. The trim removed 6 bases at V and 8 bases at J, leaving 10 bases unmatched. Germline CDR1 reads SQVTM; CDR2 reads ANQGSEA. The CDR3 contains 14 residues. The CDR3 region is CSVDLTGQGAEAFF. DNA of the CDR3: TGCAGCGTCGATCTTACGGGACAGGGGGCCGAAGCTTTCTTT. Based on the CDR3 plus reference TRBV29-1 and TRBJ1-1, the full variable domain is SAVISQKPSRDICQRGTSLTIQCQVDSQVTMMFWYRQQPGQSLTLIATANQGSEATYESGFVIDKFPISRPNLTFSTLTVSNMSPEDSSIYLCSVDLTGQGAEAFFGQGTRLTVV.

In its sample, this clone was seen many times. This sequence joins TRBV4-3 and TRBJ1-2, with 8 bases identical to TRBD1. The germline gives CDR1 LGHNA, CDR2 YSLEER. The CDR3 extends over 16 amino acids. Trimming at V came to 0 bases and at J to 7 bases, leaving 10 bases not matched to a gene. Written as DNA, the CDR3 is TGCGCCAGCAGCCAAGACCGGGACAGGCGGCAGTCTGGCTACACCTTC. Its protein is CASSQDRDRRQSGYTF.

V usage is TRBV27 and J usage is TRBJ2-3; TRBD2 matches 8 bases. From germline, CDR1 is MNHEY and CDR2 SMNVEV (reference sequence). V lost 10 bases, J lost 4 bases, and 4 bases stayed unmatched. The CDR3 runs to 12 residues. CDR3 region: CATGRVPDTQYF. As DNA, the CDR3 is TGTGCCACCGGGAGGGTTCCAGATACGCAGTATTTT.